Each of the 27 T cell receptor beta chains below was sequenced from the same sample in a study of metastatic and nonmetastatic thyroid tumors. Prior to thyroid surgery, none of the patients had received any treatment. TCRdb reprocessed the PCR reads using MiXCR. The sample carries thousands of clones, about a quarter recorded once. Sequencing was carried out using adjacent normal tissue. Receptors originate from a female donor with papillary thyroid cancer or a benign thyroid nodule (not recorded which). Some clones in this sample may be carry-over from other donors' samples.

In this sample, this clone turned up many times. The V and J genes are TRBV5-4 and TRBJ2-3; D unresolved. This CDR3 has 15 amino acids. CDR1 and CDR2 (germline): SGHNT, YYREEE (reference sequence). The V and J ends lost 1 base and 2 bases respectively, with 11 bases between them. CDR3 amino acids: CASSLLVGNTDTQYF. The CDR3 nucleotides are TGTGCCAGCAGCTTGCTTGTCGGAAACACAGATACGCAGTATTTT.

The chain links TRBV7-8 to TRBJ1-5; D ambiguous. Germline assignment: CDR1 SGHVS and CDR2 FQNEAQ. Trimming shortened V by 5 bases and J by 1 base, and 15 bases separated the two germline ends. CDR3 length equals 16 residues. The CDR3 loop reads CASSAKTEGSNQPQHF. CDR3 nucleotides: TGTGCCAGCAGCGCAAAAACAGAGGGAAGCAATCAGCCCCAGCATTTT.

The V gene is TRBV28, the J gene TRBJ1-2, with a weak D call TRBD1 (6 bases). The CDR3 runs 15 residues. From germline, CDR1 is MDHEN and CDR2 SYDVKM. The V end was cut by 6 bases, the J end by 4 bases, with 18 bases between. Here the CDR3 reads CASSRTGSLVYGYTF. The CDR3 coding sequence is TGTGCCAGCAGCCGAACAGGGAGCCTTGTCTATGGCTACACCTTC.

The rearrangement uses TRBV18 and TRBJ2-7; no reliable D call. CDR1 is KGHSH, CDR2 LQKENI, per germline. Trimming removed 3 bases at V and 0 bases at J, with 6 bases between. The CDR3 totals 13 residues. CDR3 residues: CASSPLTSYEQYF. CDR3 nucleotide sequence: TGTGCCAGCTCACCGTTAACCTCCTACGAGCAGTACTTC.

This chain uses TRBV6-2 or TRBV6-3 with TRBJ1-2; unclear D gene. The CDR3 is 12 amino acids. Trimming left V 4 bases short and J 2 bases short, with 5 bases between. The germline gives CDR1 MNHEY, CDR2 SVGEGT. CDR3 residues: CASSLANYGYTF. The CDR3 nucleotides are TGTGCCAGCAGTTTGGCCAACTATGGCTACACCTTC.

V gene TRBV20-1 combines with J gene TRBJ1-1; D is unclear. Germline V gene lookup returns CDR1 DFQATT and CDR2 SNEGSKA (reference sequence). Trimming removed 6 bases from V and 4 bases from J, with 9 bases in between. The length of the CDR3 is 11 residues. This CDR3 reads CSAIRGTEAFF. CDR3 sequence (DNA): TGCAGTGCCATACGGGGCACTGAAGCTTTCTTT.

A single count supports this clone. The rearrangement joins TRBV5-1 to TRBJ2-1; TRBD2 aligns across 12 bases. The germline gives CDR1 SGHRS, CDR2 YFSETQ. Losses at the gene ends were 0 bases for V and 7 bases for J; bases not matched to a gene: 8. This CDR3 spans 17 amino acids. CDR3 DNA sequence: TGCGCCAGCAGCTTGGGGACTAGCGGGGAACCAATTAATGAGCAGTTCTTC. Amino acid sequence: CASSLGTSGEPINEQFF.

Ten or more counts support this clone. J is TRBJ2-5 and V is TRBV30, with D uncertain. Trimming cost V 4 bases and J 1 base, with 10 bases left between them. Germline V gene data show CDR1 as GTSNPN and CDR2 as SVGIG (reference sequence). This CDR3 region has 13 residues. The chain's CDR3 is CAWTYAVQETQYF. CDR3 in DNA: TGTGCCTGGACGTACGCGGTCCAAGAGACCCAGTACTTC.

This clone appeared a few times. The chain links TRBV15 to TRBJ1-1, with a tentative D call TRBD1 (5 bases). V was trimmed by 5 bases and J by 1 base, leaving 11 bases between them. This CDR3 is built from 14 residues. The V gene's germline CDR1 is LNHNV and CDR2 YYDKDF (reference sequence). The CDR3: CATSFSQGNTEAFF. In nucleotides, the CDR3 is TGTGCCACCAGCTTTTCGCAGGGGAACACTGAAGCTTTCTTT.

This clone was found a few times. V and J are TRBV28 and TRBJ1-1; D not certain. CDR1 is MDHEN and CDR2 is SYDVKM in the germline V gene. This CDR3 spans 14 amino acids. V lost 6 bases and J lost 9, with 20 bases in between. The CDR3 is CASRSRGIRTQAFF. CDR3 sequence (DNA): TGTGCCAGCAGGTCGCGGGGAATAAGGACTCAAGCTTTCTTT.

Worth noting for this clone: The junction differs from germline at one of its ends, possibly a read error. CDR3 amino acids: CASSSYGIADDNEQSF. CDR3 in DNA: TGTGCCAGCAGCTCCTATGGAATAGCGGATGACAATGAGCAGTCATTC. This chain joins TRBV6-1 and TRBJ2-5; D is perhaps TRBD2 (6 bases). This CDR3 spans 16 amino acids. Per germline, CDR1 MNHNS and CDR2 SASEGT.

This clone has a handful of counts. The rearrangement uses TRBV11-2 and TRBJ2-2; weak D call: TRBD1 (5 bases). The CDR3 runs to 16 residues. With 3 bases removed from V and 3 bases from J, the gap between germline ends came to 14 bases. Germline CDR1 is SGHAT and CDR2 is FQNNGV. The CDR3 loop reads CASSFLTGVDTGELFF. CDR3 bases: TGTGCCAGCAGCTTCCTTACAGGTGTAGACACCGGGGAGCTGTTTTTT.

The V gene is TRBV7-2, the J gene TRBJ2-1; no clear D. This CDR3 comprises 13 residues. The V gene lost 6 bases and the J gene lost 12 bases, with 18 bases spanning the gap. The V gene's germline CDR1 is SGHTA and CDR2 FQGNSA. CDR3 in DNA: TGTGCCAGCAGTCACGGATACCCCTCTCCGCAGTTCTTC. Protein product: CASSHGYPSPQFF.

For this clone: The junction and the germline gene differ at one end; a read error may be behind it. This chain connects TRBV2 to TRBJ1-1, with D unclear. The V gene's germline CDR1 is SNHLY and CDR2 FYNNEI. The CDR3 extends over 15 amino acids. CDR3 in amino acids: CASDLRLAMNTKAFF. The CDR3, as DNA: TGTGCCAGCGACTTGAGATTGGCCATGAACACTAAAGCTTTCTTT.

In its sample, this clone ranks as medium-sized (0.01 to 0.1%). V is TRBV24-1 and J is TRBJ1-1; possibly TRBD1 for D (5 bases). Trimming pared 1 base from V and 10 bases from J, leaving 15 bases between. The length of the CDR3 is 14 residues. Germline V gives CDR1 KGHDR, CDR2 SFDVKD. The CDR3 here is CATSDFSGLQGAFF. In nucleotides, the CDR3 is TGTGCCACCAGTGATTTTTCAGGCCTGCAGGGAGCTTTCTTT.

Details on this clone: At one end the junction does not follow the germline gene, possibly because of a read error. V gene TRBV2 combines with J gene TRBJ2-3; perhaps D is TRBD1 or TRBD2 (5 bases each). The CDR3 length is 12 residues. Germline CDR1 and CDR2: SNHLY and FYNNEI. The CDR3 protein is CAGQWDVGPQNF. Here the CDR3 DNA reads TGTGCCGGTCAGTGGGATGTGGGACCACAGAATTTT.

This clone was counted at least ten times. The chain links TRBV5-5 to TRBJ2-4; D gene unclear. There are 15 residues in the CDR3. Looked up from germline, CDR1 is SGHKS and CDR2 is YYEKEE (reference sequence). V was trimmed by 2 bases and J by 2 bases, leaving 11 bases between them. CDR3 bases: TGTGCCAGCAGCTTTGCCCGGGCCCCCAAAAACATTCAGTACTTC. Amino acids: CASSFARAPKNIQYF.

This clone was counted at least ten times. V is TRBV3-1 and J is TRBJ2-3, with unresolved D. With 4 bases removed from V and 3 bases from J, the gap between germline ends came to 5 bases. CDR1 and CDR2 (germline): LGHDT, YNNKEL (reference sequence). This CDR3 spans 12 amino acids. The chain's CDR3 is CASSLWTDTQYF. Here the CDR3 DNA reads TGTGCCAGCAGCCTGTGGACAGATACGCAGTATTTT.

This clone was seen only a few times. The CDR3: CASSLGTGVPGANVLTF. The CDR3 DNA sequence: TGTGCCAGTTCCCTAGGGACCGGGGTCCCTGGGGCCAACGTCCTGACTTTC. This chain joins TRBV27 and TRBJ2-6; possibly TRBD1 or TRBD2 for D (5 bases each). This CDR3 has 17 residues. The germline V gene encodes CDR1 MNHEY and CDR2 SMNVEV (reference sequence). The V end lost 9 bases, the J end lost 2 bases, and 20 bases lay between the germline ends.

This sequence joins TRBV2 and TRBJ2-7; D is possibly TRBD2 (7 bases). CDR1 is SNHLY and CDR2 is FYNNEI in the germline V gene. V was clipped by 5 bases and J by 4 bases, with 21 bases between them. CDR3 length: 16 amino acids. The CDR3 sequence is CASSLAMGGRKYEQYF. CDR3 nucleotide sequence: TGTGCCAGCAGTTTAGCCATGGGGGGGCGTAAGTACGAGCAGTACTTC.

This clone is medium-sized (0.01 to 0.1%) by share. The chain combines TRBV15 with TRBJ1-1; 7 bases fit TRBD1. CDR1 is LNHNV and CDR2 is YYDKDF in the germline V gene (reference sequence). The CDR3 is made up of 13 amino acids. Trimming took 5 bases from V and 4 from J; bases not matched to a gene: 4. The CDR3 nucleotides read TGTGCCACCAGCCGGGACAGAGCCACTGAAGCTTTCTTT. This gives the protein CATSRDRATEAFF.

CDR3 bases: TGCAGTGCTAGAGTAGGACAGGGGGCCTTATTAGGTTCACCCCTCCACTTT. It yields the protein CSARVGQGALLGSPLHF. The rearrangement links TRBV20-1 to TRBJ1-6; 11 positions agree with TRBD1. Losses at the gene ends were 1 base for V and 9 bases for J; bases not matched to a gene: 11. Germline CDR1 is DFQATT and CDR2 is SNEGSKA (reference sequence). This CDR3 has 17 residues.

This clone was detected a few times. The chain combines TRBV6-2 or TRBV6-3 with TRBJ2-1; the match to TRBD2 covers 8 bases. Losses at the gene ends were 6 bases for V and 6 bases for J; bases not matched to a gene: 10. The CDR3 spans 15 residues. The germline CDR1 and CDR2 sequences are MNHEY and SVGEGT. The CDR3 sequence is CASSAWAGGTNEQFF. In DNA, the CDR3 is TGTGCCAGCAGCGCTTGGGCGGGGGGTACCAATGAGCAGTTCTTC.

This clone has more than one count but fewer than ten. The CDR3 spells CASSDRQGAGYGYTF. In DNA form, the CDR3 reads TGTGCCAGCAGTGACCGACAGGGGGCAGGGTATGGCTACACCTTC. The rearrangement links TRBV6-1 to TRBJ1-2; 10 nucleotides match TRBD1. This CDR3 comprises 15 residues. Looked up from germline, CDR1 is MNHNS and CDR2 is SASEGT. V trimming: 3 bases; J trimming: 5 bases; junction bases outside the gene matches: 6.

About this clone itself: In this CDR3 the conserved last residue, phenylalanine or tryptophan, is missing, so a read error is likely. This chain links TRBV14 with TRBJ2-5; no clear D. Germline V lookup: CDR1 SGHDN, CDR2 FVKESK. This CDR3 has 11 amino acids. The CDR3 protein is CASSPLETQYT. The CDR3 DNA is TGTGCCAGCAGCCCCCTTGAGACGCAGTACACC.

Only a few counts were recorded for this clone. The chain is built from TRBV2 and TRBJ2-1; D may be TRBD1 or TRBD2 (6 bases each). Germline CDR1 reads SNHLY; CDR2 reads FYNNEI. The CDR3 is 13 amino acids. Trimming pared 10 bases from V and 6 bases from J, leaving 16 bases between. DNA of the CDR3: TGTGCCAACCACGATGGAGGGGGCAATGAGCAGTTCTTC. Protein sequence: CANHDGGGNEQFF. Full variable domain (outside the CDR3, taken from reference TRBV2 and TRBJ2-1): EPEVTQTPSHQVTQMGQEVILRCVPISNHLYFYWYRQILGQKVEFLVSFYNNEISEKSEIFDDQFSVERPDGSNFTLKIRSTKLEDSAMYFCANHDGGGNEQFFGPGTRLTVL.

This clone is large. The chain employs TRBV12-3 or TRBV12-4 and TRBJ1-2; 7 bases line up with TRBD1. Trimming took 1 base from V and 0 from J; bases not matched to a gene: 2. CDR3 size: 15 residues. The CDR3: CASSLGQGSNYGYTF. The DNA of the CDR3 is TGTGCCAGCAGTTTAGGACAGGGTTCTAACTATGGCTACACCTTC.